The 25 T cell receptor beta chains listed next were all sequenced from one sample in a study of T-cell reconstitution after alpha-beta-depleted transplantation in children. Library preparation (for TCRbeta) was performed with unique molecular identifiers. Via MiXCR, TCRdb re-called the PCR reads, giving one row per CDR3 protein. The sample includes about 980,000 distinct CDR3 sequences, roughly 29% of them seen just once. Material: PBMCs, mostly from graft donor cells, obtained 360 days after TCRalphabeta/CD19-depleted stem cell transplant. The origin of the receptors is a boy less than two years old who had a stem cell transplant for SCID, so the T cells may come from the graft donor.

This clonotype was detected a few times. The chain carries TRBV11-1 and TRBJ2-1, with a possible D match to TRBD2 (6 bases). This CDR3 is built from 13 residues. The V end lost 2 bases, the J end lost 10 bases, and 12 bases lay between the germline ends. Germline CDR1 and CDR2: SGHAT and FQDESV (reference sequence). The DNA for the CDR3 is TGTGCCAGCAGCTTACGGGGGTTCGGGGAGCAGTTCTTC. This encodes CASSLRGFGEQFF.

This sequence joins TRBV6-1 and TRBJ2-7; possibly TRBD1 or TRBD2 for D (5 bases each). V gave up 10 bases and J gave up 3 bases, with 22 bases separating them. Germline V CDR1 and CDR2: MNHNS, SASEGT. CDR3 length: 15 amino acids. CDR3 sequence reads: CATRGRTPPFYEQYF. The CDR3 DNA reads TGTGCCACTCGGGGACGGACCCCTCCCTTCTACGAGCAGTACTTC.

This clonotype was detected a few times. The chain carries TRBV5-6 and TRBJ1-1; unclear D gene. The ends were cut back, 6 bases at V and 4 bases at J, with 16 bases in the middle. This CDR3 is built from 14 residues. Looked up from germline, CDR1 is SGHDT and CDR2 is YYEEEE. CDR3 protein: CASTRGLGGTEAFF. As DNA, the CDR3 is TGTGCCAGCACCAGAGGACTGGGAGGCACTGAAGCTTTCTTT.

The chain employs TRBV18 and TRBJ1-6; no definite D call. Germline V lookup: CDR1 KGHSH, CDR2 LQKENI. Trimming took 4 bases from V and 6 from J, leaving 16 bases between them. This CDR3 region has 16 residues. The CDR3 region has the DNA TGTGCCAGCTCACTCTGGACCCCCTCGTCTAATTCACCCCTCCACTTT. The encoded protein is CASSLWTPSSNSPLHF.

The V call is TRBV12-3 or TRBV12-4, the J call TRBJ2-2, with 12 bases matching TRBD2. This CDR3 has 15 residues. The trim removed 6 bases at V and 6 bases at J, leaving 5 bases unmatched. Written as DNA, the CDR3 is TGTGCCAGCAGATCTAGCGGGGGGGCCGCCGGGGAGCTGTTTTTT. It is translated as CASRSSGGAAGELFF.

V usage is TRBV12-3 or TRBV12-4 and J usage is TRBJ2-5; 14 nucleotides align to TRBD2. V lost 6 bases, J lost 4 bases, and 10 bases stayed unmatched. This CDR3 comprises 17 residues. CDR3 DNA: TGTGCCAGCAGGGAGGGACTAGCGGGGGAGCGAAGAGAGACCCAGTACTTC. Translation: CASREGLAGERRETQYF.

This clonotype showed up just once. This chain connects TRBV7-2 to TRBJ2-1; unclear D gene. Between the trimmed V and J ends, which lost 1 base and 8 bases, there was a span of 9 bases. The CDR3 covers 13 residues. The germline CDR1 and CDR2 sequences are SGHTA and FQGNSA. CDR3 DNA sequence: TGTGCCAGCAGCTTAGGAGGAGACGATGAGCAGTTCTTC. Its protein is CASSLGGDDEQFF.

The chain has TRBV5-1 and TRBJ2-2; 9 nucleotides match TRBD1. J gave up 4 bases and V 3 bases, and 13 bases lay outside the gene matches. This CDR3 region has 18 residues. The germline CDR1 and CDR2 sequences are SGHRS and YFSETQ. CDR3 protein: CASSSLSDRGGLTGELFF. Here the CDR3 DNA reads TGCGCCAGCAGCTCCTTATCGGACAGGGGAGGACTCACCGGGGAGCTGTTTTTT.

V usage is TRBV20-1 and J usage is TRBJ2-1, with a possible D match to TRBD1 (5 bases). The CDR3 consists of 15 residues. Looked up from germline, CDR1 is DFQATT and CDR2 is SNEGSKA (reference sequence). The V end lost 1 base, the J end lost 8 bases, and 18 bases lay between the germline ends. The CDR3 bases are TGCAGTGCTAGAGCAGGGCCTGGGGTAAGGGATGAGCAGTTCTTC. Encoded protein: CSARAGPGVRDEQFF.

This rearrangement joins TRBV4-1 to TRBJ2-3; maybe TRBD2 (6 bases). Germline assignment: CDR1 MGHRA and CDR2 YSYEKL. This CDR3 contains 17 residues. V dropped 4 bases and J dropped 4 bases, with 21 bases sitting between them. The CDR3 loop is CASSRVGREVNADTQYF. The CDR3 DNA follows: TGCGCCAGCAGCCGCGTGGGTAGGGAGGTTAACGCAGATACGCAGTATTTT.

Only a few counts were recorded for this clonotype. No conserved phenylalanine or tryptophan is present at the end of the CDR3, so a read error is the likely explanation. Because the CDR3's place on the DNA is in doubt, the DNA is left out and the CDR3 is given as listed by TCRdb. The chain couples TRBV4-3 to TRBJ2-1; TRBD1 is taken as the D call from the table, unchecked against the DNA. The CDR3 is made up of 12 amino acids, end residues included. Germline CDR1 and CDR2: LGHNA and YSLEER. CDR3 protein: CASSQDGGQGKD.

This clonotype came up a few times. The rearrangement joins TRBV20-1 to TRBJ2-6; D tentatively reads TRBD1 or TRBD2 (5 bases each). This CDR3 contains 17 residues. Per the germline V gene, CDR1 is DFQATT and CDR2 is SNEGSKA (reference sequence). Trimming shortened V by 3 bases and J by 2 bases, and 17 bases separated the two germline ends. In DNA form, the CDR3 reads TGCAGTGCTAGTGGGGCCCCAGGGAGAGCTGGGGCCAACGTCCTGACTTTC. It translates to CSASGAPGRAGANVLTF.

The sample holds a few counts of this clonotype. The chain links TRBV7-2 to TRBJ2-3; D is unclear. The CDR3 length is 14 residues. Germline CDR1 reads SGHTA; CDR2 reads FQGNSA. V gave up 0 bases and J gave up 2 bases, with 6 bases separating them. CDR3 in DNA: TGTGCCAGCAGCTTAGCGATGGTCACAGATACGCAGTATTTT. Translation: CASSLAMVTDTQYF.

The V gene is TRBV6-1, the J gene TRBJ2-1; tentatively, D is TRBD1 (6 bases). This CDR3 contains 15 residues. Germline-derived CDR1 and CDR2 are MNHNS and SASEGT. Trimming removed 6 bases at V and 4 bases at J, with 16 bases between. CDR3 bases: TGTGCCAGCAGCAGACCGGGACACTATTACAATGAGCAGTTCTTC. Translated, it gives CASSRPGHYYNEQFF.

This clonotype showed up many times. The J gene is TRBJ2-3, the V gene TRBV24-1; 8 bases line up with TRBD1. Germline V gene lookup returns CDR1 KGHDR and CDR2 SFDVKD. V lost 10 bases, J lost 1 base, and 0 bases stayed unmatched. CDR3 length: 12 residues. The CDR3 loop is CATGQGTDTQYF. In DNA, the CDR3 is TGTGCCACGGGACAGGGCACAGATACGCAGTATTTT.

The V and J genes are TRBV20-1 and TRBJ1-1; possibly TRBD1 for D (5 bases). The CDR3 is 13 amino acids. Germline CDR1 DFQATT, CDR2 SNEGSKA (reference sequence). The CDR3, as DNA: TGCAGCACCTCCCGAGGGGCGCGAACTGAAGCTTTCTTT. Residues: CSTSRGARTEAFF.

The rearrangement joins TRBV18 to TRBJ2-7; no clear D. From germline, CDR1 is KGHSH and CDR2 LQKENI. Trimming took off 3 bases at V and 2 bases at J, with 17 bases between the two ends. The CDR3 spans 16 residues. CDR3 protein: CASSPEKTHGPYEQYF. In nucleotides, the CDR3 is TGTGCCAGCTCACCGGAGAAGACTCATGGCCCCTACGAGCAGTACTTC.

The DNA of the CDR3 is TGTGCCAGCACAACGGCCTCGAACACTGAAGCTTTCTTT. This codes for CASTTASNTEAFF. This chain joins TRBV12-3 or TRBV12-4 and TRBJ1-1; D uncertain. Trimming took off 7 bases at V and 1 base at J, with 10 bases between the two ends. The CDR3 is 13 residues long.

The chain uses TRBV28 and TRBJ2-7, with D perhaps matching TRBD1 or TRBD2 (7 bases each). Germline assignment: CDR1 MDHEN and CDR2 SYDVKM. Trimming left V 7 bases short and J 0 bases short, with 16 bases between. CDR3 length: 15 residues. CDR3 protein: CASKLGGDSSYEQYF. For the CDR3, the DNA is TGTGCCAGCAAACTGGGGGGGGACAGCTCCTACGAGCAGTACTTC.

V gene TRBV7-8 combines with J gene TRBJ2-6; TRBD1 matches 7 bases. The CDR3 loop spans 18 amino acids. The junction had 12 bases not matched to a gene; V was cut back by 7 bases and J by 0 bases. The V gene's germline CDR1 is SGHVS and CDR2 FQNEAQ. This chain's CDR3 is CASTQTGRGISGANVLTF. DNA for the CDR3: TGTGCCAGCACACAAACCGGCAGGGGGATCTCTGGGGCCAACGTCCTGACTTTC. The complete variable domain, with remaining parts taken from reference TRBV7-8 and TRBJ2-6, reads GAGVSQSPRYKVAKRGQDVALRCDPISGHVSLFWYQQALGQGPEFLTYFQNEAQLDKSGLPSDRFFAERPEGSVSTLKIQRTQQEDSAVYLCASTQTGRGISGANVLTFGAGSRLTVL.

This clonotype was detected a few times. This chain connects TRBV25-1 to TRBJ2-2; no clear D gene. The CDR3 is 16 amino acids. V was trimmed by 2 bases and J by 3 bases, leaving 13 bases between them. CDR1 MGHDK and CDR2 SYGVNS come from the germline V gene. CDR3 in amino acids: CASSEPHSGDTGELFF. In DNA form, the CDR3 reads TGTGCCAGCAGTGAACCGCACTCGGGTGACACCGGGGAGCTGTTTTTT.

As concerns this clonotype: The CDR3 ends on some other residue instead of the conserved phenylalanine or tryptophan, so this is likely a read error. The DNA is left out, because the CDR3 cannot be placed on it with certainty; the CDR3 is given as TCRdb lists it. The chain recombines TRBV7-2 with TRBJ2-1; TRBD2 is the table's D call, not checked against the DNA. The germline CDR1 and CDR2 sequences are SGHTA and FQGNSA. Inclusive of both ends, the CDR3 amounts to 9 amino acids. The CDR3 is CASGPQRMV.

This clonotype has more than one count but fewer than ten. The chain couples TRBV5-1 to TRBJ2-7; TRBD1 matches 8 bases. The V gene's germline CDR1 is SGHRS and CDR2 YFSETQ. V shed 4 bases and J 4 bases; nucleotides not matched to a gene: 7. CDR3 length: 14 residues. Written as DNA, the CDR3 is TGCGCCAGCAGCCGGGACAGGTGGGGGTACGAGCAGTACTTC. Amino acids: CASSRDRWGYEQYF.

Only one count was recorded for this clonotype. The V gene is TRBV5-4, the J gene TRBJ2-7; D possibly corresponds to TRBD1 (5 bases). CDR1 is SGHNT and CDR2 is YYREEE in the germline V gene (reference sequence). This CDR3 region has 14 residues. V was cut by 1 base and J by 1 base, with 9 bases left in between. CDR3 region: CASSLRAGSYEQYF. CDR3 nucleotide sequence: TGTGCCAGCAGCTTGAGGGCAGGGTCCTACGAGCAGTACTTC.

This clonotype came up a few times. The chain joins TRBV10-3 to TRBJ2-3; D is perhaps TRBD1 or TRBD2 (5 bases each). CDR1 and CDR2 (germline): ENHRY, SYGVKD. CDR3 size: 11 residues. The V gene lost 6 bases and the J gene lost 6 bases, with 7 bases spanning the gap. The CDR3 bases are TGTGCCATCAGGGGGGTTGATACGCAGTATTTT. This sequence encodes CAIRGVDTQYF.